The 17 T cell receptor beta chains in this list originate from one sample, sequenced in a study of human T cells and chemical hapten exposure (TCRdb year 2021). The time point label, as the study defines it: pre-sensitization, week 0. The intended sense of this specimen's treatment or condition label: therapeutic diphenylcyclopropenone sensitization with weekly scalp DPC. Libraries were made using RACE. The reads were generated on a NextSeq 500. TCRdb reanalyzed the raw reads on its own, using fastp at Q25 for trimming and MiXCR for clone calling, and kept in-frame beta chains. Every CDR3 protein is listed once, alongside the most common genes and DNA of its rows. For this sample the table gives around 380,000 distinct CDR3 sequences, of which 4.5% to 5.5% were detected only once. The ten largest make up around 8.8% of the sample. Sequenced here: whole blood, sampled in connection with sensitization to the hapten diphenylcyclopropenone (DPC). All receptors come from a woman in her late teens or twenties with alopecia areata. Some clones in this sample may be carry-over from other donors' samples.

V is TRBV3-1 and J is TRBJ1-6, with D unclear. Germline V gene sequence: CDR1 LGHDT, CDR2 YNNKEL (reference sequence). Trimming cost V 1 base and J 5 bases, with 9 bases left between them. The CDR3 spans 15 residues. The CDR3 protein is CASSQAGGDNSPLHF. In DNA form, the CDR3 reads TGTGCCAGCAGCCAAGCGGGCGGTGATAATTCACCCCTCCACTTT.

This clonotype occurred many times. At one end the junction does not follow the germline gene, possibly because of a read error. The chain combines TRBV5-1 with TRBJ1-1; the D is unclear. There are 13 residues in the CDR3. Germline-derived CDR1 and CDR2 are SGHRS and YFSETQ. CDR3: CASSLDQNTEAFF. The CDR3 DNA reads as TGTGCCAGCAGCTTAGATCAGAACACTGAAGCTTTCTTT.

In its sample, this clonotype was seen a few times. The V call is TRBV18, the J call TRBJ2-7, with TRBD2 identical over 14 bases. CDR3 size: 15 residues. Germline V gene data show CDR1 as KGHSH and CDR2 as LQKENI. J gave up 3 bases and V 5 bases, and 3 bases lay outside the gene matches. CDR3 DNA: TGTGCCAGCTCAGCCGGGACTAGCGGGGGCTACGAGCAGTACTTC. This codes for CASSAGTSGGYEQYF.

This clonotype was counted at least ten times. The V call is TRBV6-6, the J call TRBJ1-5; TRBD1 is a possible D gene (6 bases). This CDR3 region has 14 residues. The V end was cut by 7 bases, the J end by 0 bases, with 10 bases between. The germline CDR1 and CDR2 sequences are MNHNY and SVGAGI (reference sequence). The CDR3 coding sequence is TGTGCCAGCATTCAGGGGCTTAGCAATCAGCCCCAGCATTTT. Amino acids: CASIQGLSNQPQHF.

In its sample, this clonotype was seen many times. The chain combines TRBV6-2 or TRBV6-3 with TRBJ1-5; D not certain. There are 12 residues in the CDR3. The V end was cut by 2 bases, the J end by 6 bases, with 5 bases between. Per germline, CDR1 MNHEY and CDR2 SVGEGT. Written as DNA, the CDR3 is TGTGCCAGCAGTTACGGAGTTCAGCCCCAGCATTTT. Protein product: CASSYGVQPQHF.

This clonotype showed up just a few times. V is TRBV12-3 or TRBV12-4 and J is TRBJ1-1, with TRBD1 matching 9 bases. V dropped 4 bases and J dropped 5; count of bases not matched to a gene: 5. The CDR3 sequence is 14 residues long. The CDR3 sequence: CASSSQGAVTEAFF. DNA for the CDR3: TGTGCCAGCAGTTCACAGGGGGCAGTGACTGAAGCTTTCTTT.

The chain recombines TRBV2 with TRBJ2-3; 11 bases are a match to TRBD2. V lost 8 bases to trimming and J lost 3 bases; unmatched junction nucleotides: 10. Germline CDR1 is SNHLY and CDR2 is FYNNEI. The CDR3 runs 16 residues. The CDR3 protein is CASPGGTSGRTDTQYF. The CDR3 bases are TGTGCCAGCCCCGGGGGCACTAGCGGGAGAACAGATACGCAGTATTTT.

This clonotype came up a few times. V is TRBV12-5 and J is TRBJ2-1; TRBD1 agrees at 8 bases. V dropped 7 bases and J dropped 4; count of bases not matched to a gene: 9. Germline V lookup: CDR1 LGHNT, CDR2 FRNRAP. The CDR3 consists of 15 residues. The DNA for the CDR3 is TGTGCTAGTGCCCTCGGACAGGGCGGGTACAATGAGCAGTTCTTC. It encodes CASALGQGGYNEQFF.

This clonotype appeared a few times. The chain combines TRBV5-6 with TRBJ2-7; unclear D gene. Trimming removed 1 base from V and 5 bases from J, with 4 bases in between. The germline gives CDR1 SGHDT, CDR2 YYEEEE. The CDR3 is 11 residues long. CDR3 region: CASSLYHEQYF. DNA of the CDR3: TGTGCCAGCAGCTTGTACCACGAGCAGTACTTC.

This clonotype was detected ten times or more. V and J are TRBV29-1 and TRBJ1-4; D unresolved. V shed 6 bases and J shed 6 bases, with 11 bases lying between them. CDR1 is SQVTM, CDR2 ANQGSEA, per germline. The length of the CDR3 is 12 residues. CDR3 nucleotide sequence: TGCAGCGTCAATGGGGAGGATGAAAAACTGTTTTTT. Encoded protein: CSVNGEDEKLFF. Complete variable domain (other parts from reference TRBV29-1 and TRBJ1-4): SAVISQKPSRDICQRGTSLTIQCQVDSQVTMMFWYRQQPGQSLTLIATANQGSEATYESGFVIDKFPISRPNLTFSTLTVSNMSPEDSSIYLCSVNGEDEKLFFGSGTQLSVL.

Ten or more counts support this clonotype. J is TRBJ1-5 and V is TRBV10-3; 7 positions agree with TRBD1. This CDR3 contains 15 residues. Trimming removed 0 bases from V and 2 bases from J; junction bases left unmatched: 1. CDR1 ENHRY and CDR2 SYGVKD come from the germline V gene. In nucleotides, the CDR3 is TGTGCCATCAGTGAGTCACAGGGGCGCAATCAGCCCCAGCATTTT. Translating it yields CAISESQGRNQPQHF.

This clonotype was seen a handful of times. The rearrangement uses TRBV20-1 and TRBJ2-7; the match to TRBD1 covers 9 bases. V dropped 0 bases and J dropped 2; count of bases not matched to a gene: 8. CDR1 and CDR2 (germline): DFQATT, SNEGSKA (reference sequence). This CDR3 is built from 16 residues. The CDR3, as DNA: TGCAGTGCTAGAGATCAGGGGAGGGACAGGGCCTACGAGCAGTACTTC. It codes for CSARDQGRDRAYEQYF.

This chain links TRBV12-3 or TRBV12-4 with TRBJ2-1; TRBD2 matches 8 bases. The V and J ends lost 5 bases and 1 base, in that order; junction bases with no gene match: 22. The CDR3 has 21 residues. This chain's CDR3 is CASSPPLRSSGGIGSYNEQFF. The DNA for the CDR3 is TGTGCCAGCAGTCCCCCCCTTAGATCGAGCGGGGGAATTGGGTCCTACAATGAGCAGTTCTTC.

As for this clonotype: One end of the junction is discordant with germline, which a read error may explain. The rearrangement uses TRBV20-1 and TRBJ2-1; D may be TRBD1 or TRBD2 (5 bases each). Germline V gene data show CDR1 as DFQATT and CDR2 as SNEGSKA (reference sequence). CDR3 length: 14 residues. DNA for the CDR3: TGCAGTGCTCTCCCGGGACGTTCCTTCAATGAGCAGTTCTTC. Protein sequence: CSALPGRSFNEQFF.

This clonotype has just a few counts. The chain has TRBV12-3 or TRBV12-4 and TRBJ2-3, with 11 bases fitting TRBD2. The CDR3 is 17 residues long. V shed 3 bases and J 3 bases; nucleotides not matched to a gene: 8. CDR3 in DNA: TGTGCCAGCAGTTTCGGTCCTAGCGGGGGGTCAACAGATACGCAGTATTTT. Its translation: CASSFGPSGGSTDTQYF.

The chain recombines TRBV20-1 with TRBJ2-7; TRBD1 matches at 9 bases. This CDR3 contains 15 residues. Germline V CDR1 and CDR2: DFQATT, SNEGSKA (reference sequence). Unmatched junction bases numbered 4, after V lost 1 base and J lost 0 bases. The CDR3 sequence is CSARAPGQGSYEQYF. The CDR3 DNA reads TGCAGTGCTAGAGCGCCGGGACAGGGCTCCTACGAGCAGTACTTC.

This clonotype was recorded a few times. The CDR3 is CASSLALTQGARGTEAFF. Written as DNA, the CDR3 is TGTGCCAGCAGCTTGGCGTTAACGCAGGGGGCAAGAGGCACTGAAGCTTTCTTT. The genes are TRBV5-6 and TRBJ1-1, with TRBD1 identical over 8 bases. The germline V gene encodes CDR1 SGHDT and CDR2 YYEEEE. This CDR3 comprises 18 residues. V trimming: 0 bases; J trimming: 4 bases; junction bases outside the gene matches: 14.